A single sample gave rise to the 10 T cell receptor beta chains below, sequenced in a study of T cells in women clearing cervical HPV infection. Assay used: immunoSEQ multiplex PCR; TCRdb lists only in-frame clones, some missing. The sample totals some 15,000 clones; its top ten clones hold more than 9%. Material for sequencing was blood buffy coat. The receptors come from a woman between 18 and 69 years old with a cervical HPV16 infection that either progressed to CIN3+ or cleared (not recorded which).

As concerns this clone: The read gets to within 3 residues of the CDR3 end, and the germline J gene fills in the rest. The chain uses TRBV5-1 and TRBJ1-1; D unclear. The V and J ends lost 4 bases and 0 bases respectively, with 7 bases between them. The CDR3 covers 13 residues. Germline V lookup: CDR1 SGHRS, CDR2 YFSETQ. The CDR3 DNA, read in part, is TGCGCCAGCAGCCCAGAATTGAACACTGAA. Encoded protein: CASSPELNTE. The whole CDR3 protein is CASSPELNTEAFF.

In the case of this clone: From the germline J gene comes the end of the CDR3, since the read stops 3 residues before it. The chain links TRBV6-2 or TRBV6-3 to TRBJ1-2, with D tentatively TRBD1 (6 bases). Germline V gives CDR1 MNHEY, CDR2 SVGEGT. CDR3 size: 15 residues. Incomplete CDR3 DNA: TGTGCCAGCAGTACCCCACGGGCAGGGGACCACGAC. Its protein product is CASSTPRAGDHD. The entire CDR3 sequence reads CASSTPRAGDHDYTF.

Comments on this clone: The CDR3 end lies 3 residues beyond the end of the read and is filled in from the germline J gene. The V call is TRBV20-1, the J call TRBJ2-7; possible D gene TRBD1, 6 bases. This CDR3 comprises 12 residues. V was clipped by 6 bases and J by 6 bases, with 15 bases between them. Germline CDR1 is DFQATT and CDR2 is SNEGSKA (reference sequence). The CDR3 reads CSASRGLREQYF. Partial CDR3 DNA: TGCAGTGCCTCCAGGGGATTACGCGAG.

A remark on this clone: The read terminates 3 residues before the CDR3 end, so the remaining end is supplied by the germline J gene. The rearrangement uses TRBV20-1 and TRBJ1-1; 7 positions match TRBD1. CDR1 is DFQATT, CDR2 SNEGSKA, per germline (reference sequence). CDR3 length: 13 residues. V was pared by 4 bases and J by 1 base, with 3 bases of the junction left unmatched. The part of the CDR3 DNA that was read is TGCAGTGCTACGGGACAGCCGAACACTGAA. Protein sequence: CSATGQPNTE. The complete CDR3 reads CSATGQPNTEAFF.

With regard to this clone: The read terminates 3 residues ahead of where the CDR3 ends, so the germline J gene completes it. The chain joins TRBV29-1 to TRBJ1-2, with D unclear. V was pared by 6 bases and J by 4 bases, with 12 bases between. Looked up from germline, CDR1 is SQVTM and CDR2 is ANQGSEA. The CDR3 spans 12 residues. Partial CDR3 DNA: TGCAGCGTCGCCCGGGGTCCCTATGGC. Translated, it gives CSVARGPYG. The entire CDR3 protein is CSVARGPYGYTF.

Of note for this clone: The CDR3 end falls 3 residues outside the read, so it is completed with the germline J gene. The chain recombines TRBV18 with TRBJ1-4; D gene ambiguous. V was clipped by 5 bases and J by 0 bases, with 13 bases between them. Germline CDR1 KGHSH, CDR2 LQKENI. The CDR3 is 16 amino acids. The CDR3 loop is CASSIEGAATNEKLFF. Partial CDR3 DNA: TGTGCCAGCTCAATAGAGGGCGCTGCAACTAATGAAAAA.

In regard to this clone: The read falls 3 residues short of the CDR3 end, and the missing part is taken from the germline J gene. The chain is built from TRBV9 and TRBJ2-5; possible D gene TRBD2, 6 bases. From germline, CDR1 is SGDLS and CDR2 YYNGEE. The CDR3 contains 15 residues. V lost 0 bases and J 2 bases, leaving 11 bases between the germline ends. This chain's CDR3 is CASSVVQGGQETQYF. Partial CDR3 DNA: TGTGCCAGCAGCGTAGTCCAGGGAGGACAAGAGACC.

As regards this clone: Read data end 3 residues before the CDR3 end; the end is taken from the germline J gene. This chain links TRBV7-9 with TRBJ1-4; TRBD1 matches 9 bases. Germline V gene lookup returns CDR1 SEHNR and CDR2 FQNEAQ (reference sequence). CDR3 length: 14 amino acids. Trimming took 5 bases from V and 8 from J; bases not matched to a gene: 6. The CDR3 spells CASSPQGAREKLFF. The sequenced part of the CDR3 DNA is TGTGCCAGCAGCCCACAGGGGGCCAGAGAAAAA.

Details on this clone: The read falls 3 residues short of the CDR3 end, and the missing part is taken from the germline J gene. The chain carries TRBV14 and TRBJ1-6; 9 positions agree with TRBD1. Germline V gene data show CDR1 as SGHDN and CDR2 as FVKESK. The CDR3 covers 17 residues. V lost 0 bases, J lost 2 bases, and 2 bases stayed unmatched. The sequenced part of the CDR3 DNA is TGTGCCAGCAGCCAAGAAACAGGGGGCACCTATAATTCACCC. Translating gives CASSQETGGTYNSP. The CDR3 reads in full as CASSQETGGTYNSPLHF.

Remarks on this clone: The read is 3 residues too short to cover the CDR3 end, so that end is filled in from the germline J gene. This chain links TRBV20-1 with TRBJ2-7; no definite D call. V lost 2 bases and J 5 bases, leaving 10 bases between the germline ends. The CDR3 totals 12 residues. From germline, CDR1 is DFQATT and CDR2 SNEGSKA (reference sequence). The sequenced part of the CDR3 DNA is TGCAGTGCTAGAAGGCTTCCCAACGAG. Its translation is CSARRLPNE. The full CDR3 reads CSARRLPNEQYF.